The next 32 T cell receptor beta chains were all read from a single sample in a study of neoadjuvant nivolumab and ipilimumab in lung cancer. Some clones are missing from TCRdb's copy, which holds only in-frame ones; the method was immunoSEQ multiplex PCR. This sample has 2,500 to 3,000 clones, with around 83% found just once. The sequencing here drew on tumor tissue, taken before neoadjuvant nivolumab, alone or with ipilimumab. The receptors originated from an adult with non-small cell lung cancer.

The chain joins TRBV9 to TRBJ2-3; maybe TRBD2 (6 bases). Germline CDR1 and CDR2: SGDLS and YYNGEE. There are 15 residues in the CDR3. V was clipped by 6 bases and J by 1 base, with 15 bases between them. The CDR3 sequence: CASNRKGGGTDTQYF. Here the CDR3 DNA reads TGTGCCAGCAACCGGAAAGGCGGGGGCACAGATACGCAGTATTTT.

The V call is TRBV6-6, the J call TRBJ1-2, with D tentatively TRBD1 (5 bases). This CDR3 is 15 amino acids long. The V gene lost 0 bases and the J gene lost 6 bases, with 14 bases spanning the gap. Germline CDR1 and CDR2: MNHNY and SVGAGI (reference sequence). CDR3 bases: TGTGCCAGCAGTTACTCTGGGGGGGGTCTGAATGGCTACACCTTC. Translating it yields CASSYSGGGLNGYTF.

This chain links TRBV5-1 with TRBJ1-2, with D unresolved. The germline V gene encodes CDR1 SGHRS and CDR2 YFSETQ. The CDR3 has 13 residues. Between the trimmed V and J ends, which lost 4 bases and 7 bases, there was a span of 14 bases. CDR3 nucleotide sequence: TGCGCCAGCAGCCAGGCCTCCTCCAGTGGCTACACCTTC. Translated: CASSQASSSGYTF.

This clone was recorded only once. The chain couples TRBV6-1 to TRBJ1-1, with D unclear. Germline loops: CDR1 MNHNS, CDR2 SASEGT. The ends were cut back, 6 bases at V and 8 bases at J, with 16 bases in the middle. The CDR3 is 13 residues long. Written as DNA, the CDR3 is TGTGCCAGCAGGAGTGGTGCAGGCGTCGAAGCTTTCTTT. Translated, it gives CASRSGAGVEAFF.

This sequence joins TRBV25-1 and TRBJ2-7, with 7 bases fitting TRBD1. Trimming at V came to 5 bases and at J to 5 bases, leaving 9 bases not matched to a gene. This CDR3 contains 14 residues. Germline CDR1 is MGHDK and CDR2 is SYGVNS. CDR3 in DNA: TGTGCCAGCAGTAAATCCGGGACAGCTGACGAGCAGTACTTC. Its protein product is CASSKSGTADEQYF.

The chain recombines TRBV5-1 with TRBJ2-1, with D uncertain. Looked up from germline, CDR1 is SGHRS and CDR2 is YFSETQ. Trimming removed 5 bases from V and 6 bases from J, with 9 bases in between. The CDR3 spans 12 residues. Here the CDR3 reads CASSRKGNEQFF. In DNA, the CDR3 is TGCGCCAGCAGTCGCAAAGGCAATGAGCAGTTCTTC. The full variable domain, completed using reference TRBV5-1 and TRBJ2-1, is KAGVTQTPRYLIKTRGQQVTLSCSPISGHRSVSWYQQTPGQGLQFLFEYFSETQRNKGNFPGRFSGRQFSNSRSEMNVSTLELGDSALYLCASSRKGNEQFFGPGTRLTVL.

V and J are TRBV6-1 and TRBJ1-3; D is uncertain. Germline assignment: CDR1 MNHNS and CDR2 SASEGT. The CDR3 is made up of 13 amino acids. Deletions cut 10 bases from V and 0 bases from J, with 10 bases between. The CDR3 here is CATRYSSGNTIYF. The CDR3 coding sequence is TGTGCCACCCGGTATAGCTCTGGAAACACCATATATTTT.

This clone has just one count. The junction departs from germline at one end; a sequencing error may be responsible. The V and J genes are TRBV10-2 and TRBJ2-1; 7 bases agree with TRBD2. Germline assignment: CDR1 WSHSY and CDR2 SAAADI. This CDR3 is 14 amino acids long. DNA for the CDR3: TGCGCCAGCGGTGAGCGGGGTGCCTACAATGAGCAGTTCTTC. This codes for CASGERGAYNEQFF.

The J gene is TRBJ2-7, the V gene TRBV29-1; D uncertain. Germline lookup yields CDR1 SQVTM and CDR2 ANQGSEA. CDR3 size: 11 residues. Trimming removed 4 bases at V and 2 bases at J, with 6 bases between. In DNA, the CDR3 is TGCAGCGTTGTGTGGGCCTACGAGCAGTACTTC. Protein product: CSVVWAYEQYF.

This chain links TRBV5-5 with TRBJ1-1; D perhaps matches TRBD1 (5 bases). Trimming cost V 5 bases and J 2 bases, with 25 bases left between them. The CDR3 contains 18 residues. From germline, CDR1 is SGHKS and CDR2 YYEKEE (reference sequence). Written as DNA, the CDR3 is TGTGCCAGCAGACCTTTAGAGGGGACCTCCCTCGATAACACTGAAGCTTTCTTT. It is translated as CASRPLEGTSLDNTEAFF.

The DNA for the CDR3 is TGTGCCAGCAGCCGGACAGGGAATGAGCAGTTCTTC. Translated, it gives CASSRTGNEQFF. The chain carries TRBV7-9 and TRBJ2-1; 8 nucleotides align to TRBD1. The CDR3 is 12 amino acids. Germline V lookup: CDR1 SEHNR, CDR2 FQNEAQ (reference sequence). The V segment lost 5 bases and the J segment 7 bases; nucleotides outside the gene matches: 1.

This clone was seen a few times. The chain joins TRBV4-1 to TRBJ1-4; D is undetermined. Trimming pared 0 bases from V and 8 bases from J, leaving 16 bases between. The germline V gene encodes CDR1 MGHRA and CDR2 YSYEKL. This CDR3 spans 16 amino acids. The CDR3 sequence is CASSQEGKGVREKLFF. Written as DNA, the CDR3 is TGCGCCAGCAGCCAAGAGGGGAAGGGTGTTAGAGAAAAACTGTTTTTT.

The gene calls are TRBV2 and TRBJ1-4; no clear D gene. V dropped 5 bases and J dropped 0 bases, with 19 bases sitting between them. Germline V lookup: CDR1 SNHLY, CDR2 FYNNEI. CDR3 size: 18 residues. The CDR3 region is CASSQFGPQESTNEKLFF. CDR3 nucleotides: TGTGCCAGCAGTCAGTTTGGGCCTCAAGAGTCAACTAATGAAAAACTGTTTTTT.

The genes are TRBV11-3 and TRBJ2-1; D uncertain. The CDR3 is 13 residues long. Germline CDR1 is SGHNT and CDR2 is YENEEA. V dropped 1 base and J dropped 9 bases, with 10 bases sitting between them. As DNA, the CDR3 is TGTGCCAGCAGCTTAGGAGTATGGGGTGAGCAGTTCTTC. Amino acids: CASSLGVWGEQFF.

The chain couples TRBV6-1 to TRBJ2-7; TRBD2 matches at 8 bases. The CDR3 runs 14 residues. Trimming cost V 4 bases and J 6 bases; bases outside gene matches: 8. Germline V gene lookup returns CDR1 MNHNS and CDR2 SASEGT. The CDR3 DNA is TGTGCCAGCAGTGCATCAGCGGGAGTGTTCGAGCAGTACTTC. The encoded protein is CASSASAGVFEQYF.

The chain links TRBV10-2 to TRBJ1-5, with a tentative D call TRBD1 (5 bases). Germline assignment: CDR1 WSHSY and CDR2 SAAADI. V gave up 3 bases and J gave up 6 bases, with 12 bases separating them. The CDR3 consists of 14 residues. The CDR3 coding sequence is TGCGCCAGCAGTGAAGGAGGGGACGTTCAGCCCCAGCATTTT. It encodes CASSEGGDVQPQHF.

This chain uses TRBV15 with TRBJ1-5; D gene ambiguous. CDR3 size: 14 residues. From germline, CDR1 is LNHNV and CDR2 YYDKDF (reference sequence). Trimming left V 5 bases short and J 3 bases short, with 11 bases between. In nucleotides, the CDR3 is TGTGCCACCAGCTGGGATAACAACAATCAGCCCCAGCATTTT. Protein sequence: CATSWDNNNQPQHF.

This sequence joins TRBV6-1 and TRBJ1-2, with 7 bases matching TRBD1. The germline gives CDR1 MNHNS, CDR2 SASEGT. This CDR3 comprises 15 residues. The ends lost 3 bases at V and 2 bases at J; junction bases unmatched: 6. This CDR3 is CASSDRNRGNYGYTF. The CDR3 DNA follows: TGTGCCAGCAGTGACCGGAACAGGGGAAACTATGGCTACACCTTC.

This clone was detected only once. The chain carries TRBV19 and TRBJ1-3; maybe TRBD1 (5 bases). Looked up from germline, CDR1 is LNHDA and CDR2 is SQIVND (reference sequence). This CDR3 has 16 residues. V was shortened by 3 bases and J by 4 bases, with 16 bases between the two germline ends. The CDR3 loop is CASSIVSSYRGNTIYF. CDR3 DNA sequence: TGTGCCAGTAGTATCGTGAGCTCGTACAGGGGAAACACCATATATTTT. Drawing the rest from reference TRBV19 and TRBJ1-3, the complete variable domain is DGGITQSPKYLFRKEGQNVTLSCEQNLNHDAMYWYRQDPGQGLRLIYYSQIVNDFQKGDIAEGYSVSREKKESFPLTVTSAQKNPTAFYLCASSIVSSYRGNTIYFGEGSWLTVV.

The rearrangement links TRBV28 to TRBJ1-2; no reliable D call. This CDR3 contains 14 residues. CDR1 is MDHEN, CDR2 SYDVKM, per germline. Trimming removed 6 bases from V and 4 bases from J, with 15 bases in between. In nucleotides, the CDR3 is TGTGCCAGCAGCAAGGACCCTTCGCTCTATGGCTACACCTTC. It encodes CASSKDPSLYGYTF.

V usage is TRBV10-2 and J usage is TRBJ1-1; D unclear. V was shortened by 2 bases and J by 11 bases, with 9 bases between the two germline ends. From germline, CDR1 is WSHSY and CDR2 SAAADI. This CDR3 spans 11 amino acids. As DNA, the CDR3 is TGCGCCAGCAGTGAGGGACTCCGGGCTTTCTTT. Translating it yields CASSEGLRAFF.

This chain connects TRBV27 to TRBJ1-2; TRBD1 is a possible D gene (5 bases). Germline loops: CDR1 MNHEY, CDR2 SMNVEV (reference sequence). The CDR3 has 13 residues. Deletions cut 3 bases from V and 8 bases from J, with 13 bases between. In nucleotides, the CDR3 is TGTGCCAGCAGTTTTCGGGGAGGGGAAGGCTACACCTTC. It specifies CASSFRGGEGYTF.

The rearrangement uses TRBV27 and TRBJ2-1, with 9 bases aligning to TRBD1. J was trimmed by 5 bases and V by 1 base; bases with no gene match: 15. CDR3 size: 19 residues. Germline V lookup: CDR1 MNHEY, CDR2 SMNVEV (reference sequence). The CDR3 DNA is TGTGCCAGCAGTTTATATAGCCGGGGCGGACAGGGGCTTAACAATGAGCAGTTCTTC. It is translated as CASSLYSRGGQGLNNEQFF.

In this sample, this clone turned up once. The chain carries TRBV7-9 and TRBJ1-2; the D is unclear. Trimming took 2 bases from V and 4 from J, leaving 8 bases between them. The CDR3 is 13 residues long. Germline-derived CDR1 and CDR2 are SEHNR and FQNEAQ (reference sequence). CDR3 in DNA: TGTGCCAGCAGCTTATCGGGAGGCTATGGCTACACCTTC. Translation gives CASSLSGGYGYTF.

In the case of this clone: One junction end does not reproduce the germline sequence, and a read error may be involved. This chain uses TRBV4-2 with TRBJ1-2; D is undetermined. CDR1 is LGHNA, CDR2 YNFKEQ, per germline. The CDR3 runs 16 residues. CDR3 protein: CTSSQETYLMNYGYTF. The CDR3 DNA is TGTACCAGCAGCCAAGAGACATACTTAATGAACTATGGCTACACCTTC.

The CDR3 DNA sequence: TGCGCCAGCAGCTTGGAACTAGCGGGAGTTGTGGATACGCAGTATTTT. Translation gives CASSLELAGVVDTQYF. The chain carries TRBV5-1 and TRBJ2-3; 11 bases are a match to TRBD2. The germline gives CDR1 SGHRS, CDR2 YFSETQ. The CDR3 is 16 amino acids. V shed 0 bases and J 6 bases; nucleotides not matched to a gene: 6.

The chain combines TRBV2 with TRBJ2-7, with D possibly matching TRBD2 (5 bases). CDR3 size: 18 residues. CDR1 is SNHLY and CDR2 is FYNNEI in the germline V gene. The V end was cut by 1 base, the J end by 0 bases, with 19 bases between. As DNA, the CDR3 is TGTGCCAGCAGTGAAGGAGGGCGGTTCGGGTATCCCTCCTACGAGCAGTACTTC. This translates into CASSEGGRFGYPSYEQYF.

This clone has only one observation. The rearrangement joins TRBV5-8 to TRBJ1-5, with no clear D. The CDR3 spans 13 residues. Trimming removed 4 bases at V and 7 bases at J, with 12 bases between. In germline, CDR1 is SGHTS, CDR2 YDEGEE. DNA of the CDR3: TGTGCCAGCAGCCGCCGAGGAGTCCAGCCCCAGCATTTT. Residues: CASSRRGVQPQHF.

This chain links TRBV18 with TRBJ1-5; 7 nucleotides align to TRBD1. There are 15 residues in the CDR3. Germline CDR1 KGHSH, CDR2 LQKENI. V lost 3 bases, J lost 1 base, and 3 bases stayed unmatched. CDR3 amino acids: CASSPRGESNQPQHF. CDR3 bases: TGTGCCAGCTCACCCAGGGGGGAGAGCAATCAGCCCCAGCATTTT.

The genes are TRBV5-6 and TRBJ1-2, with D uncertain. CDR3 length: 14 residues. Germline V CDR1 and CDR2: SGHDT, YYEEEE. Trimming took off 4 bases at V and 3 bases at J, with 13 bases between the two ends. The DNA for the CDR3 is TGTGCCAGCAGCCCTTACGGGCTGGACTATGGCTACACCTTC. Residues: CASSPYGLDYGYTF.

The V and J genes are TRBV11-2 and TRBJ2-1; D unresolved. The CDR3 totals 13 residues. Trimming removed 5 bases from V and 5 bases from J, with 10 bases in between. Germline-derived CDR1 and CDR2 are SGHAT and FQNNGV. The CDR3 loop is CASSPSANNEQFF. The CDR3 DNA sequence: TGTGCCAGCAGCCCGTCAGCCAACAATGAGCAGTTCTTC. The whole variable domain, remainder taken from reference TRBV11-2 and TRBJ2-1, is EAGVAQSPRYKIIEKRQSVAFWCNPISGHATLYWYQQILGQGPKLLIQFQNNGVVDDSQLPKDRFSAERLKGVDSTLKIQPAKLEDSAVYLCASSPSANNEQFFGPGTRLTVL.

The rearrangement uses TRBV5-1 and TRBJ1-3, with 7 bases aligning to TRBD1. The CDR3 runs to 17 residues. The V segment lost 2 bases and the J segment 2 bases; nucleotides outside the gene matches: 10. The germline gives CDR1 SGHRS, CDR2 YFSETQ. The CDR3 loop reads CASSFLAGQKTGNTIYF. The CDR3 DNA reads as TGCGCCAGCAGCTTTTTGGCGGGACAGAAAACTGGAAACACCATATATTTT.